These 23 T cell receptor beta chains share one sample of origin, sequenced in a study of blood T cells in healthy people across ages. For the second PCR, which ran for about 7 to 11 cycles, a sample-barcoded 5' primer and a J-beta primer mix were used. MiXCR was run by TCRdb on the 5' RACE reads, yielding one entry per CDR3 protein. The sample carries about 650,000 distinct CDR3 sequences, about 51% recorded once. Specimen: blood. The receptors here all came from a woman aged 80 or older in good health.

The chain carries TRBV5-1 and TRBJ1-1; perhaps TRBD1 as D (5 bases). V was cut by 0 bases and J by 0 bases, with 9 bases left in between. Germline CDR1 and CDR2: SGHRS and YFSETQ. The CDR3 is made up of 15 amino acids. For the CDR3, the DNA is TGCGCCAGCAGCTTGGGGTGGGGCATGAACACTGAAGCTTTCTTT. Its translation is CASSLGWGMNTEAFF.

At least ten counts were recorded for this clonotype. The chain couples TRBV27 to TRBJ2-3; a weak D match, TRBD2 (6 bases). Germline assignment: CDR1 MNHEY and CDR2 SMNVEV (reference sequence). The CDR3 extends over 16 amino acids. V lost 5 bases to trimming and J lost 7 bases, with 22 bases between them. The CDR3: CASSPPPGLWGNTQYF. Here the CDR3 DNA reads TGTGCCAGCAGTCCCCCCCCGGGACTCTGGGGGAATACGCAGTATTTT.

The V call is TRBV4-1, the J call TRBJ2-5; tentatively, D is TRBD1 or TRBD2 (5 bases each). From germline, CDR1 is MGHRA and CDR2 YSYEKL. This CDR3 has 16 amino acids. V was clipped by 0 bases and J by 4 bases, with 15 bases between them. The CDR3 here is CASSQDGTTTGETQYF. Here the CDR3 DNA reads TGCGCCAGCAGCCAAGATGGGACGACGACGGGAGAGACCCAGTACTTC.

This clonotype has a handful of counts. This chain uses TRBV12-3 or TRBV12-4 with TRBJ2-2, with TRBD1 identical over 8 bases. J gave up 4 bases and V 6 bases, and 13 bases lay outside the gene matches. The CDR3 consists of 17 residues. This CDR3 is CASRVRGLGRGTGELFF. The CDR3 nucleotides are TGTGCCAGCAGAGTCAGGGGGCTGGGCCGGGGCACCGGGGAGCTGTTTTTT.

Ten or more counts support this clonotype. The CDR3 loop is CASSYFLAVKSYNEQFF. The CDR3 DNA sequence: TGTGCCAGCAGTTACTTTCTAGCGGTGAAGTCCTACAATGAGCAGTTCTTC. This chain uses TRBV6-6 with TRBJ2-1; 7 nucleotides line up with TRBD2. The CDR3 length is 17 residues. Germline CDR1 and CDR2: MNHNY and SVGAGI (reference sequence). J gave up 1 base and V 1 base, and 7 bases lay outside the gene matches.

This clonotype was counted many times. The chain joins TRBV27 to TRBJ2-5; TRBD1 might be the D (6 bases). V gave up 6 bases and J gave up 3 bases, with 20 bases separating them. Germline CDR1 is MNHEY and CDR2 is SMNVEV (reference sequence). The CDR3 is 16 amino acids. CDR3 sequence reads: CASSGLGAGMEETQYF. CDR3 coding DNA: TGTGCCAGCAGCGGCCTGGGGGCAGGTATGGAAGAGACCCAGTACTTC.

The chain has TRBV10-3 and TRBJ2-6; D remains unclear. The CDR3 is made up of 18 amino acids. Germline V lookup: CDR1 ENHRY, CDR2 SYGVKD. V lost 4 bases and J 2 bases, leaving 18 bases between the germline ends. The chain's CDR3 is CAISGLPGERAGANVLTF. For the CDR3, the DNA is TGTGCCATCAGTGGGCTTCCGGGCGAAAGAGCTGGGGCCAACGTCCTGACTTTC.

This clonotype has at least ten counts. The V and J genes are TRBV5-1 and TRBJ1-2, with 7 positions matching TRBD1. This CDR3 has 15 amino acids. CDR1 is SGHRS, CDR2 YFSETQ, per germline. Trimming took 4 bases from V and 5 from J; bases not matched to a gene: 11. CDR3 in amino acids: CASSLGGTASYGYTF. Here the CDR3 DNA reads TGCGCCAGCAGCCTGGGGGGGACAGCGAGTTATGGCTACACCTTC.

The CDR3 region has the DNA TGTGCCACCAGCAAGCAGGGGTGGTTGGCTTTCTTT. Amino acid sequence: CATSKQGWLAFF. This chain links TRBV15 with TRBJ1-1, with D perhaps TRBD1 (6 bases). This CDR3 contains 12 residues. With 4 bases removed from V and 11 bases from J, the gap between germline ends came to 14 bases. CDR1 LNHNV and CDR2 YYDKDF come from the germline V gene (reference sequence).

The chain recombines TRBV9 with TRBJ2-7, with 11 nucleotides matching TRBD2. The DNA end favors TRBJ2-5, so the J call may be wrong. The CDR3 covers 16 residues. Germline CDR1 SGDLS, CDR2 YYNGEE. The DNA for the CDR3 is TGTGCCAGCAGCGGTACTAGCGGGGGCCGCGGAGAGACCCAGTACTTC. Protein sequence: CASSGTSGGRGETQYF.

This rearrangement joins TRBV4-2 to TRBJ2-2; D not certain. The CDR3 has 17 amino acids. Trimming took 0 bases from V and 1 from J, leaving 12 bases between them. Germline V gene sequence: CDR1 LGHNA, CDR2 YNFKEQ. CDR3: CASSQDRLWENTGELFF. The CDR3 nucleotides are TGTGCCAGCAGCCAAGATAGGTTATGGGAGAACACCGGGGAGCTGTTTTTT.

Ten or more counts support this clonotype. V gene TRBV27 combines with J gene TRBJ2-7, with 9 bases that match TRBD2. The CDR3 contains 20 residues. V lost 2 bases, J lost 0 bases, and 17 bases stayed unmatched. Germline V lookup: CDR1 MNHEY, CDR2 SMNVEV (reference sequence). DNA of the CDR3: TGTGCCAGCAGTTTAAGAGGTGCACCGGGACTAGCCCCTGGCTCCTACGAGCAGTACTTC. It encodes CASSLRGAPGLAPGSYEQYF.

The chain combines TRBV28 with TRBJ2-7; 8 bases align to TRBD1. The junction had 7 bases not matched to a gene; V was cut back by 6 bases and J by 3 bases. The CDR3 is 14 amino acids. Germline V gives CDR1 MDHEN, CDR2 SYDVKM. The CDR3 sequence: CASSTGTGIYEQYF. In DNA form, the CDR3 reads TGTGCCAGCAGCACCGGGACAGGTATCTACGAGCAGTACTTC.

J is TRBJ2-7 and V is TRBV5-1, with a weak D call TRBD1 (6 bases). This CDR3 region has 15 residues. V lost 4 bases and J 0 bases, leaving 14 bases between the germline ends. Germline V CDR1 and CDR2: SGHRS, YFSETQ. This chain's CDR3 is CASSTTGTNSYEQYF. Written as DNA, the CDR3 is TGCGCCAGCAGCACAACCGGGACAAACTCCTACGAGCAGTACTTC.

This clonotype was observed at least ten times. The gene calls are TRBV7-9 and TRBJ1-2; D is uncertain. The CDR3 consists of 15 residues. CDR1 and CDR2 (germline): SEHNR, FQNEAQ (reference sequence). Between the trimmed V and J ends, which lost 4 bases and 4 bases, there was a span of 16 bases. Here the CDR3 reads CASSYGTLKTYGYTF. Written as DNA, the CDR3 is TGTGCCAGCAGCTACGGCACCCTCAAGACCTATGGCTACACCTTC. Full variable domain (missing parts from reference TRBV7-9 and TRBJ1-2): DTGVSQNPRHKITKRGQNVTFRCDPISEHNRLYWYRQTLGQGPEFLTYFQNEAQLEKSRLLSDRFSAERPKGSFSTLEIQRTEQGDSAMYLCASSYGTLKTYGYTFGSGTRLTVV.

This chain joins TRBV10-3 and TRBJ2-1, with D perhaps TRBD2 (5 bases). CDR1 is ENHRY, CDR2 SYGVKD, per germline. CDR3 length equals 15 residues. V was shortened by 10 bases and J by 8 bases, with 24 bases between the two germline ends. CDR3 sequence: CATRVGLTGSDEQFF. The CDR3 coding sequence is TGTGCCACAAGGGTAGGACTTACGGGTTCGGATGAGCAGTTCTTC.

The sample holds many counts of this clonotype. The V call is TRBV27, the J call TRBJ2-1, with D maybe TRBD1 (6 bases). This CDR3 is 13 amino acids long. V lost 7 bases, J lost 6 bases, and 13 bases lay in between. Germline-derived CDR1 and CDR2 are MNHEY and SMNVEV (reference sequence). Written as DNA, the CDR3 is TGTGCCAGCAAGAGAGGACAGTTCAATGAGCAGTTCTTC. Encoded protein: CASKRGQFNEQFF.

In its sample, this clonotype was seen many times. The chain recombines TRBV12-3 or TRBV12-4 with TRBJ1-6; 9 bases are a match to TRBD1. V was pared by 3 bases and J by 4 bases, with 4 bases of the junction left unmatched. CDR3 length equals 16 residues. DNA for the CDR3: TGTGCCAGCAGTTTGGGAGACAGGGGGTATAATTCACCCCTCCACTTT. Translation gives CASSLGDRGYNSPLHF.

The rearrangement uses TRBV14 and TRBJ2-5, with D perhaps TRBD1 (6 bases). CDR1 SGHDN and CDR2 FVKESK come from the germline V gene. The CDR3 has 11 amino acids. V lost 8 bases, J lost 11 bases, and 15 bases lay in between. This chain's CDR3 is CASGTGWEQYF. The CDR3 DNA follows: TGTGCCAGCGGAACAGGGTGGGAGCAGTACTTC.

The chain joins TRBV7-3 to TRBJ2-1; 12 bases agree with TRBD1. Germline CDR1 SGHTA, CDR2 FQGTGA. Germline trimming cut 5 bases from V and 9 bases from J; bases unmatched to any gene: 8. This CDR3 comprises 15 residues. CDR3: CASSHPGQGAGEQFF. The DNA of the CDR3 is TGTGCCAGCAGCCACCCGGGACAGGGGGCGGGTGAGCAGTTCTTC.

The chain carries TRBV10-3 and TRBJ1-1; maybe TRBD1 (6 bases). V shed 5 bases and J shed 5 bases, with 12 bases lying between them. Germline V lookup: CDR1 ENHRY, CDR2 SYGVKD. This CDR3 has 13 amino acids. The CDR3 DNA is TGTGCCATCAGTCGTTCAGGGGTGACTGAAGCTTTCTTT. Translated: CAISRSGVTEAFF.

The chain carries TRBV7-2 and TRBJ1-6; tentatively, D is TRBD1 (6 bases). This CDR3 comprises 15 residues. Deletions cut 5 bases from V and 9 bases from J, with 17 bases between. The germline V gene has CDR1 SGHTA and CDR2 FQGNSA. The CDR3 bases are TGTGCCAGCAGCCATGGACCCAGCAGGGGTTCACCCCTCCACTTT. As protein: CASSHGPSRGSPLHF.

The chain combines TRBV14 with TRBJ2-1, with D possibly matching TRBD1 (5 bases). Trimming stripped 4 bases from V and 8 bases from J, with 12 bases between. The CDR3 covers 13 residues. Germline V lookup: CDR1 SGHDN, CDR2 FVKESK. The CDR3 nucleotides read TGTGCCAGCAGCCCCGGCTGGGGCGATGAGCAGTTCTTC. It yields the protein CASSPGWGDEQFF.